This is a list of T cell receptor beta chains from one sample in a study of blood T cell repertoires in COVID-19. Some clones are missing from TCRdb's copy, which holds only in-frame ones; the method was immunoSEQ multiplex PCR. The sample shows fewer than 200,000 clones, over 70% of them seen only once. The sample was PBMCs or T cells enriched from blood (not recorded which). The receptors originated from a woman aged 50 to 60 in a cohort exposed to, infected with or recovered from COVID-19 (not recorded which). The CDR3 runs from the conserved cysteine through the conserved F or W. D genes are given only for firm matches. Size tells how often a clone was seen (once, few, many) or the class of an expanded clone, and some rows leave it out.

j_call clone_size v_call d_call cdr3_aa cdr3_nt
TRBJ1-2 . TRBV7-3 . CASSLKSGDWNGYTF TGTGCCAGCAGCTTAAAGTCGGGGGACTGGAATGGCTACACCTTC
TRBJ2-1 . TRBV4-2 TRBD2 CASSHNPGGAGYNEQFF TGTGCCAGCAGCCACAACCCCGGGGGGGCCGGCTACAATGAGCAGTTCTTC
TRBJ1-3 once TRBV28 TRBD1 CASTQGGRVSGNTIYF TGTGCCAGCACTCAGGGGGGCAGGGTTTCTGGAAACACCATATATTTT
TRBJ2-1 . TRBV5-4 . CASSFDLSGEQFF TGTGCCAGCAGCTTCGACCTTTCGGGGGAGCAGTTCTTC
TRBJ2-3 . TRBV2 TRBD2 CASSESLAGGLLTDTQYF TGTGCCAGCAGTGAATCCCTAGCGGGGGGGCTCTTGACAGATACGCAGTATTTT
TRBJ1-5 . TRBV6-5 TRBD1 CASSADRNQPQHF TGTGCCAGCAGCGCGGACAGGAACCAGCCCCAGCATTTT
TRBJ2-5 . TRBV16 . CASSRAGAEETQYF TGTGCCAGCAGCCGAGCAGGGGCGGAAGAGACCCAGTACTTC
TRBJ1-5 . TRBV19 . CASRDRAQPQHF TGTGCCAGTAGGGATCGAGCGCAGCCCCAGCATTTT
TRBJ2-1 . TRBV3-1/TRBV3-2 TRBD2 CASSYKLAGDGNEQFF TGTGCCAGCAGCTATAAACTAGCGGGAGACGGGAATGAGCAGTTCTTC
TRBJ1-5 . TRBV5-8 . CATANGRVSNQPQHF TGTGCCACCGCCAATGGGCGGGTGTCCAATCAGCCCCAGCATTTT
TRBJ2-3 once TRBV28 TRBD2 CASSLAGGTDTQYF TGTGCCAGCAGTCTAGCGGGGGGTACAGATACGCAGTATTTT
TRBJ1-1 . TRBV5-3 . CARSTRQSLGSEAFF TGTGCCAGAAGCACAAGACAGAGTCTGGGGTCTGAAGCTTTCTTT
TRBJ2-3 . TRBV30 TRBD2 CAWTRGGDTQYF TGTGCCTGGACCCGCGGGGGAGATACGCAGTATTTT
TRBJ1-3 . TRBV5-5 TRBD1 CASSLIFTGDPSGNTIYF TGTGCCAGCAGCCTTATTTTTACAGGGGACCCCTCTGGAAACACCATATATTTT
TRBJ2-5 . TRBV19 TRBD2 CASSNDPSGAPQETQYF TGTGCCAGTAGTAACGACCCTAGCGGGGCCCCCCAAGAGACCCAGTACTTC
TRBJ1-5 . TRBV3-1/TRBV3-2 . CASSQGGDWGQPQHF TGTGCCAGCAGCCAAGGGGGAGATTGGGGTCAGCCCCAGCATTTT
TRBJ2-2 . TRBV27 TRBD2 CASSRWGGTGELFF TGTGCCAGCAGTAGGTGGGGGGGCACCGGGGAGCTGTTTTTT
TRBJ1-1 . TRBV2 . CASSEATGGRAFF TGTGCCAGCAGTGAAGCTACGGGTGGTAGAGCTTTCTTT
TRBJ2-1 once TRBV5-1 TRBD2 CASSFRLQSTGGSYNEQFF TGCGCCAGCAGCTTCAGGCTCCAATCAACGGGGGGCTCCTACAATGAGCAGTTCTTC
TRBJ1-1 . TRBV30 . CAWRGRGENTEAFF TGTGCCTGGAGAGGTAGGGGCGAGAACACTGAAGCTTTCTTT
TRBJ1-2 . TRBV5-5 TRBD1 CASSFSTGQGGGYTF TGTGCCAGCAGCTTCTCTACGGGACAGGGTGGCGGCTACACCTTC
TRBJ1-6 . TRBV9 TRBD1 CASSVGTGARETLHF TGTGCCAGCAGCGTAGGGACAGGGGCAAGAGAAACCCTCCACTTT
TRBJ1-6 . TRBV19 TRBD1 CASTTSAGGNSPLHF TGTGCCAGTACCACGTCGGCAGGGGGAAATTCACCCCTCCACTTT
TRBJ1-4 . TRBV4-2 TRBD1 CASSQLTGLGEKLFF TGTGCCAGCAGCCAACTGACAGGGTTAGGAGAAAAACTGTTTTTT
TRBJ1-3 . TRBV27 . CASSLDSNSGNTIYF TGTGCCAGCAGTTTAGACAGTAACTCTGGAAACACCATATATTTT
TRBJ2-3 . TRBV6-1 . CASSEALQGGTQYF TGTGCCAGCAGTGAAGCGCTTCAGGGAGGTACGCAGTATTTT
TRBJ2-1 . TRBV5-5 TRBD2 CASSPRTAGANEQFF TGTGCCAGCAGCCCCAGAACGGCGGGAGCTAATGAGCAGTTCTTC
TRBJ2-7 few TRBV7-2 TRBD1 CASSLDRQGPYEQYF TGTGCCAGCAGCCTCGATCGACAGGGGCCCTACGAGCAGTACTTC
TRBJ2-1 few TRBV5-1 TRBD1 CASSQRRGRGEQFF TGCGCCAGCAGCCAGCGCAGGGGGCGCGGTGAGCAGTTCTTC
TRBJ2-4 . TRBV7-3 . CASSPPGGRSLAKNIQYF TGTGCCAGCAGCCCCCCCGGCGGAAGGTCTCTAGCCAAAAACATTCAGTACTTC